This record covers a single T cell receptor (beta chain). The data belong to a study of blood T cell repertoires in COVID-19. Study summary: Sites in the United States, Italy and Spain provided acute and convalescent COVID-19 samples. Sample material is recorded as cDNA or gDNA derived from T cells, B-cell-depleted T cells, or PBMCs.

Original processing methods: Amplification of reference gene primers provided the estimated nucleated cell counts. Assay: immunoSEQ multiplex PCR; the TCRdb copy retains only in-frame clones and omits some. V and J calls and clone size are given by that table; D and trimming were obtained from the DNA. The repertoire holds 150,000 to 200,000 clones, with roughly 90% as singletons. Trimming removed 6 bases at V and 8 bases at J, with 20 bases between. CDR1 is MDHEN, CDR2 SYDVKM, per germline. The CDR3 has 15 residues. The clonotype was recovered from a man in his late teens or twenties with COVID-19, enrolled during active disease. Sequenced material: peripheral blood. This chain links TRBV28 with TRBJ2-1, with a weak D call TRBD2 (6 bases). The CDR3 DNA reads TGTGCCAGCAGGGCCGGGGAGGCCCCTTCCTATGAGCAGTTCTTC. Translating it yields CASRAGEAPSYEQFF.